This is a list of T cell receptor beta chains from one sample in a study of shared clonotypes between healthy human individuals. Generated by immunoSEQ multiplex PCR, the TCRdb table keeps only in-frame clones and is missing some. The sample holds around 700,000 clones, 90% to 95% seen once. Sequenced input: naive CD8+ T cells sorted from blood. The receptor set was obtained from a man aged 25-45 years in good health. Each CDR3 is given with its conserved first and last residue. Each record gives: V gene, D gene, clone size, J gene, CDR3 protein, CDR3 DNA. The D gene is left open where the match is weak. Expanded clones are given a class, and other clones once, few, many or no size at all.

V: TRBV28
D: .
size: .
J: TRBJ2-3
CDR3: CASSLISGRTDTQYF
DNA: TGTGCCAGCAGTTTGATTAGCGGCCGCACAGATACGCAGTATTTT

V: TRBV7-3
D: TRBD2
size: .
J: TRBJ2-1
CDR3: CASSSGTSDEQFF
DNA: TGTGCCAGCAGCTCCGGGACTAGTGATGAGCAGTTCTTC

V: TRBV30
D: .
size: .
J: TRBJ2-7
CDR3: CAWSRIRYEQYF
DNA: TGTGCCTGGAGCCGGATACGCTACGAGCAGTACTTC

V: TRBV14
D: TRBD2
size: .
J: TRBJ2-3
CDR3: CASSQDDPGLPWTSTDTQYF
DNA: TGTGCCAGCAGCCAAGATGATCCGGGACTACCTTGGACTTCCACAGATACGCAGTATTTT

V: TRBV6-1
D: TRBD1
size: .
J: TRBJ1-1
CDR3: CASSGWDSADTEAFF
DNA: TGTGCCAGCAGTGGATGGGACAGTGCTGACACTGAAGCTTTCTTT

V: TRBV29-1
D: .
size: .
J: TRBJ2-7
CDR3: CSVMSNSYEQYF
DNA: TGCAGCGTTATGTCCAACTCCTACGAGCAGTACTTC

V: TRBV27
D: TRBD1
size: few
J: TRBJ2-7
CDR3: CASSPGTGDYEQYF
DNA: TGTGCCAGCAGCCCCGGGACAGGTGACTACGAGCAGTACTTC

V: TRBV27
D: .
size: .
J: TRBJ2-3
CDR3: CASSLRGGRGDTQYF
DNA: TGTGCCAGCAGTTTAAGGGGAGGACGTGGGGATACGCAGTATTTT

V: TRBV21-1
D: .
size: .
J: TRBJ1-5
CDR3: CASSFLGTGGLSGNQPQHF
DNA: TGTGCCAGCAGCTTCCTGGGGACAGGAGGGTTGTCGGGCAATCAGCCCCAGCATTTT

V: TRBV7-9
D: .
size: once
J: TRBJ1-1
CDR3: CASSPPTVNTEAFF
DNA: TGTGCCAGCAGCCCCCCGACGGTGAACACTGAAGCTTTCTTT

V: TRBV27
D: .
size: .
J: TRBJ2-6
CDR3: CASSLTPIEVGPGANVLTF
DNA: TGTGCCAGCAGTTTAACGCCCATCGAAGTCGGCCCTGGGGCCAACGTCCTGACTTTC

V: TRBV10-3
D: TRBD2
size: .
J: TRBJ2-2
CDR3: CAISISGTTNTGELFF
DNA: TGTGCCATCAGTATCTCCGGGACTACTAACACCGGGGAGCTGTTTTTT

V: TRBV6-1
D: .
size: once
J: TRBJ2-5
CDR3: CASIQGGEETQYF
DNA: TGTGCCAGTATACAGGGTGGAGAAGAGACCCAGTACTTC

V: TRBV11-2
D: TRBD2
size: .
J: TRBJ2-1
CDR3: CASSLSPGLAGWHEQFF
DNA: TGTGCCAGCAGCTTATCCCCGGGACTAGCGGGATGGCATGAGCAGTTCTTC

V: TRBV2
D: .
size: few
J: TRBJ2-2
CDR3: CASSDGELFF
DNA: TGTGCCAGCTCGGACGGGGAGCTGTTTTTT

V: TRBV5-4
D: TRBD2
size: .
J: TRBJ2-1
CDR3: CASSPSGLAATYNEQFF
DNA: TGTGCCAGCAGCCCGTCCGGTCTAGCGGCTACCTACAATGAGCAGTTCTTC

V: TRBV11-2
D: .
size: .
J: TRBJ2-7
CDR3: CASSIETTLKEQYF
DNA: TGTGCCAGCAGCATCGAGACTACACTAAAAGAGCAGTACTTC

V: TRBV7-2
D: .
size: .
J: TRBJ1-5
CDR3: CASSAGHLDEPQHF
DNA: TGTGCCAGCAGCGCGGGACATTTGGATGAGCCCCAGCATTTT

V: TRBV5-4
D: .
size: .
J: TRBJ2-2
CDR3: CASSSGEDGTGELFF
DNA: TGTGCCAGCAGCTCGGGGGAGGACGGCACCGGGGAGCTGTTTTTT

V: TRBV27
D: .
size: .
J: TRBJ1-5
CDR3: CASSLKGGPYSNQPQHF
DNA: TGTGCCAGCAGTTTAAAGGGAGGGCCATATAGCAATCAGCCCCAGCATTTT

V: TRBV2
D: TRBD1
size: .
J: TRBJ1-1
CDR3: CASRPGQGTEAFF
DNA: TGTGCCAGCAGACCGGGACAGGGCACTGAAGCTTTCTTT

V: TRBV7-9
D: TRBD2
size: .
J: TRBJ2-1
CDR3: CASSRLAHEQFF
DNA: TGTGCCAGCAGCAGACTAGCCCATGAGCAGTTCTTC

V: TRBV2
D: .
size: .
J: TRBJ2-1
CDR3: CATSTRNEQFF
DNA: TGTGCCACCTCCACTCGCAATGAGCAGTTCTTC

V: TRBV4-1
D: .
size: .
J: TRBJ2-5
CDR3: CASSQEPGEGETQYF
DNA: TGCGCCAGCAGCCAAGAACCGGGAGAAGGGGAGACCCAGTACTTC

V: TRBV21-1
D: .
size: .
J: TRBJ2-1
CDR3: CASTRDRRSNEQFF
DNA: TGTGCCAGCACCCGGGACCGACGCTCCAATGAGCAGTTCTTC

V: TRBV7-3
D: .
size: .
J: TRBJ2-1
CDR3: CASSRQPSSYNEQFF
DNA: TGTGCCAGCAGCCGACAGCCCAGCTCCTACAATGAGCAGTTCTTC

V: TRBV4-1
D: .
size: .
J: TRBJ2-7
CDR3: CASSQEQTGAYEQYF
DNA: TGCGCCAGCAGCCAAGAGCAGACGGGGGCTTACGAGCAGTACTTC

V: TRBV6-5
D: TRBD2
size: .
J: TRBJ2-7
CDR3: CASSSLLAGAYEQYF
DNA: TGTGCCAGCAGTTCCTTACTAGCGGGAGCGTACGAGCAGTACTTC

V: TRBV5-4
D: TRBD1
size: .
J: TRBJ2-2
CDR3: CASSLATGVRTGELFF
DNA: TGTGCCAGCAGCTTGGCAACAGGGGTCCGCACCGGGGAGCTGTTTTTT

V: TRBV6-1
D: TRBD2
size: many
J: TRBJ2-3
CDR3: CASSGGRATDTQYF
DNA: TGTGCCAGCAGTGGCGGGAGGGCCACAGATACGCAGTATTTT

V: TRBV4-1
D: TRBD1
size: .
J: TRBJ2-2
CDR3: CASSQSGTENTGELFF
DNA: TGCGCCAGCAGCCAGTCGGGGACAGAGAACACCGGGGAGCTGTTTTTT

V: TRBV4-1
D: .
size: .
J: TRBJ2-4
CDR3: CASSQVHDLAKNIQYF
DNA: TGCGCCAGCAGCCAAGTACATGATCTAGCCAAAAACATTCAGTACTTC

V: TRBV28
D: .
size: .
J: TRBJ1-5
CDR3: CASSRGYDNQPQHF
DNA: TGTGCCAGTTCGAGGGGGTATGACAATCAGCCCCAGCATTTT

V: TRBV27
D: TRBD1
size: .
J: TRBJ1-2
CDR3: CASSLFGAGGFGYTF
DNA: TGTGCCAGCAGTTTATTTGGAGCAGGGGGTTTTGGCTACACCTTC

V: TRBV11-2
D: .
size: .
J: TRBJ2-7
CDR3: CASSLEWSNYEQYF
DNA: TGTGCCAGCAGCTTAGAATGGTCAAACTACGAGCAGTACTTC

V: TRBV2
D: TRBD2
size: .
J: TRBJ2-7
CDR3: CATAGDPYEQYF
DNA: TGTGCCACTGCGGGGGACCCCTACGAGCAGTACTTC

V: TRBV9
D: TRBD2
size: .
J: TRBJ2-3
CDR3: CASSVTSGRVVDTQYF
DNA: TGTGCCAGCAGCGTAACTAGCGGGAGGGTCGTAGATACGCAGTATTTT

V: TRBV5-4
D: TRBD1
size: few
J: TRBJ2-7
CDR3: CASSRPGTESYEQYF
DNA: TGTGCCAGCAGCAGACCCGGGACAGAGTCCTACGAGCAGTACTTC

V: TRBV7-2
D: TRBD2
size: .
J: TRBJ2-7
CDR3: CASSNPPPLAGDNEQYF
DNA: TGTGCCAGCAGCAACCCACCCCCACTAGCGGGAGATAACGAGCAGTACTTC

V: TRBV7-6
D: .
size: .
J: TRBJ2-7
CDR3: CASSLNGGPVSYEQYF
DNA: TGTGCCAGCAGCTTAAATGGAGGCCCAGTATCCTACGAGCAGTACTTC

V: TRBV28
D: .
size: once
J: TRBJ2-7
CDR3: CASSPLRDDEQYF
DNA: TGTGCCAGCAGTCCCCTCCGGGACGACGAGCAGTACTTC

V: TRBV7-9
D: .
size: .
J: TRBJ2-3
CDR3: CASSLTDTQYF
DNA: TGTGCCAGCAGCCTTACAGATACGCAGTATTTT

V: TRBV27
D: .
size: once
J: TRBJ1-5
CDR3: CASGWDSNQPQHF
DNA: TGTGCCAGCGGTTGGGACAGCAATCAGCCCCAGCATTTT

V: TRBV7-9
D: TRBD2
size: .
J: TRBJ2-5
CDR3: CASSSPASGRETQYF
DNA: TGTGCCAGCAGCTCCCCGGCTAGCGGGAGAGAGACCCAGTACTTC